The 26 T cell receptor beta chains presented below share a single source sample, sequenced in a study of T cell responses to AZD1222 COVID-19 vaccine. The protocol was immunoSEQ multiplex PCR, while the TCRdb copy is restricted to in-frame clones and leaves out a portion. Among some 120,000 clones listed, 85% to 95% were seen once. The sample was peripheral blood, taken on day 0 of AZD1222 vaccination. These TCRs come from an adult in good health.

This chain links TRBV2 with TRBJ2-1; a possible D gene is TRBD2 (5 bases). V shed 8 bases and J shed 5 bases, with 19 bases lying between them. The CDR3 runs to 15 residues. The germline gives CDR1 SNHLY, CDR2 FYNNEI. CDR3 coding DNA: TGTGCCAGCTGGAAGCCTAGCCATGGGGACAATGAGCAGTTCTTC. The encoded protein is CASWKPSHGDNEQFF.

The chain links TRBV5-1 to TRBJ1-3, with TRBD1 matching 7 bases. Germline assignment: CDR1 SGHRS and CDR2 YFSETQ. The CDR3 spans 15 residues. V dropped 5 bases and J dropped 0; count of bases not matched to a gene: 5. The CDR3: CASRLGTVSGNTIYF. The CDR3 nucleotides read TGCGCCAGCAGGCTCGGGACAGTCTCTGGAAACACCATATATTTT.

V gene TRBV6-6 combines with J gene TRBJ2-3; 11 bases line up with TRBD2. Per the germline V gene, CDR1 is MNHNY and CDR2 is SVGAGI (reference sequence). V shed 11 bases, J shed 2 bases, and the junction held 9 bases outside the gene matches. CDR3 length: 15 residues. DNA of the CDR3: TGTGCCGTCGCCGGGACTAGCGGCAACACAGATACGCAGTATTTT. Its protein is CAVAGTSGNTDTQYF.

This clone was detected only once. V gene TRBV7-7 combines with J gene TRBJ2-7, with 8 bases that match TRBD2. The CDR3 consists of 16 residues. The germline CDR1 and CDR2 sequences are SSHAT and FNYEAQ (reference sequence). Unmatched junction bases numbered 11, after V lost 2 bases and J lost 5 bases. CDR3 protein: CASSLKGSAGGHEQYF. The CDR3 DNA sequence: TGTGCCAGCAGCTTAAAGGGGTCGGCGGGAGGCCACGAGCAGTACTTC. Combining the CDR3 with reference TRBV7-7 and TRBJ2-7 gives the whole variable domain GAGVSQSPRYKVTKRGQDVTLRCDPISSHATLYWYQQALGQGPEFLTYFNYEAQPDKSGLPSDRFSAERPEGSISTLTIQRTEQRDSAMYRCASSLKGSAGGHEQYFGPGTRLTVT.

This clone was detected only once. V and J are TRBV18 and TRBJ2-7; D tentatively reads TRBD1 or TRBD2 (5 bases each). The V and J ends lost 4 bases and 0 bases respectively, with 10 bases between them. The germline gives CDR1 KGHSH, CDR2 LQKENI. This CDR3 is built from 14 residues. Here the CDR3 reads CASSRDLGSYEQYF. DNA of the CDR3: TGTGCCAGCTCACGGGACCTCGGCTCCTACGAGCAGTACTTC.

With regard to this clone: This specimen includes other DNA sequences encoding the same CDR3. This chain joins TRBV5-6 and TRBJ2-3; no firm D call. V lost 0 bases and J 0 bases, leaving 2 bases between the germline ends. The CDR3 consists of 13 residues. Germline V CDR1 and CDR2: SGHDT, YYEEEE. CDR3 nucleotide sequence: TGTGCCAGCAGCTTGGGTAGCACAGATACGCAGTATTTT. This encodes CASSLGSTDTQYF.

The chain is built from TRBV6-5 and TRBJ2-1; D is perhaps TRBD1 (6 bases). Germline V gene data show CDR1 as MNHEY and CDR2 as SVGAGI. The germline V and J ends were trimmed by 6 bases and 10 bases, with 13 bases remaining between them. This CDR3 contains 12 residues. CDR3 nucleotide sequence: TGTGCCAGCAGATCAGGGGTTAGGGAGCAGTTCTTC. This sequence encodes CASRSGVREQFF.

The genes are TRBV15 and TRBJ1-5; perhaps TRBD1 as D (5 bases). The CDR3 runs to 15 residues. The germline gives CDR1 LNHNV, CDR2 YYDKDF (reference sequence). V gave up 3 bases and J gave up 2 bases, with 11 bases separating them. The CDR3 loop reads CATSRTRGGNQPQHF. CDR3 DNA: TGTGCCACCAGCAGGACCCGGGGGGGCAATCAGCCCCAGCATTTT.

The chain joins TRBV30 to TRBJ1-1; D is unclear. CDR1 and CDR2 from the germline V gene are GTSNPN and SVGIG (reference sequence). CDR3 size: 12 residues. V gave up 6 bases and J gave up 5 bases, with 13 bases separating them. The chain's CDR3 is CACFSRRTEAFF. DNA of the CDR3: TGTGCCTGCTTCTCTCGGAGAACTGAAGCTTTCTTT.

In its sample, this clone was seen once. The chain employs TRBV11-3 and TRBJ2-1, with D possibly being TRBD2 (5 bases). The CDR3 loop spans 14 amino acids. The germline CDR1 and CDR2 sequences are SGHNT and YENEEA. Trimming shortened V by 6 bases and J by 4 bases, and 13 bases separated the two germline ends. The CDR3 nucleotides read TGTGCCAGCAGTCCTAGCCGGTATTACAATGAGCAGTTCTTC. Translation gives CASSPSRYYNEQFF.

The chain employs TRBV10-3 and TRBJ1-2; no reliable D call. V lost 3 bases, J lost 10 bases, and 12 bases lay in between. The CDR3 sequence is 12 residues long. Germline CDR1 ENHRY, CDR2 SYGVKD. This chain's CDR3 is CAISELTVLYTF. Written as DNA, the CDR3 is TGTGCCATCAGTGAACTAACGGTCCTCTACACCTTC.

The gene calls are TRBV5-1 and TRBJ1-2; D gene uncertain. This CDR3 is 14 amino acids long. The ends were cut back, 1 base at V and 7 bases at J, with 14 bases in the middle. Germline CDR1 SGHRS, CDR2 YFSETQ. The chain's CDR3 is CASSLSPDLSGYTF. The DNA for the CDR3 is TGCGCCAGCAGCTTGTCCCCGGACTTGTCTGGCTACACCTTC.

The rearrangement joins TRBV12-5 to TRBJ2-7, with TRBD2 matching over 12 bases. Germline V lookup: CDR1 LGHNT, CDR2 FRNRAP. The CDR3 length is 15 residues. V trimming: 7 bases; J trimming: 1 base; junction bases outside the gene matches: 5. The CDR3: CASVLAGGGSYEQYF. CDR3 DNA sequence: TGTGCTAGTGTACTAGCGGGAGGAGGGTCCTACGAGCAGTACTTC.

A note on this clone: At one end the junction does not follow the germline gene, possibly because of a read error. The rearrangement joins TRBV29-1 to TRBJ1-2; D uncertain. Germline CDR1 reads SQVTM; CDR2 reads ANQGSEA. The CDR3 spans 8 residues. CDR3 in DNA: TGCAGCGTTGACGGTTTGGCTTTC. Translating it yields CSVDGLAF.

This chain joins TRBV29-1 and TRBJ2-1; 8 nucleotides match TRBD2. This CDR3 contains 15 residues. The ends lost 3 bases at V and 4 bases at J; junction bases unmatched: 8. Germline CDR1 is SQVTM and CDR2 is ANQGSEA. The CDR3 reads CSVDLAGGEYNEQFF. Here the CDR3 DNA reads TGCAGCGTTGATCTGGCGGGAGGAGAGTACAATGAGCAGTTCTTC.

The rearrangement links TRBV28 to TRBJ1-1, with D uncertain. CDR1 is MDHEN and CDR2 is SYDVKM in the germline V gene. The CDR3 is 15 residues long. Trimming stripped 5 bases from V and 1 base from J, with 14 bases between. The CDR3 spells CASSPYAIENTEAFF. CDR3 coding DNA: TGTGCCAGCAGTCCCTATGCGATCGAGAACACTGAAGCTTTCTTT.

The rearrangement uses TRBV10-2 and TRBJ1-5; 7 positions match TRBD1. V shed 0 bases and J 2 bases; nucleotides not matched to a gene: 1. The CDR3 consists of 15 residues. Germline CDR1 WSHSY, CDR2 SAAADI. The CDR3 region has the DNA TGCGCCAGCAGTGAGTCAGGGGGCGGCAATCAGCCCCAGCATTTT. Amino acids: CASSESGGGNQPQHF.

The chain has TRBV6-5 and TRBJ1-4, with 7 bases matching TRBD1. The trim removed 4 bases at V and 0 bases at J, leaving 5 bases unmatched. This CDR3 is built from 16 residues. Germline V gene data show CDR1 as MNHEY and CDR2 as SVGAGI. CDR3 nucleotide sequence: TGTGCCAGCAGTTCCTACAGGGGACCAACTAATGAAAAACTGTTTTTT. Its protein is CASSSYRGPTNEKLFF.

This chain uses TRBV7-3 with TRBJ1-1, with D tentatively TRBD1 (5 bases). The CDR3 loop spans 15 amino acids. Per the germline V gene, CDR1 is SGHTA and CDR2 is FQGTGA. The V gene lost 3 bases and the J gene lost 3 bases, with 14 bases spanning the gap. CDR3 region: CASSLGTPGDTEAFF. CDR3 DNA: TGTGCCAGCAGCTTGGGGACCCCGGGGGACACTGAAGCTTTCTTT.

The gene calls are TRBV7-5 and TRBJ2-7; TRBD2, as called in the table, went unchecked against the DNA. TRBV7-5 is recorded as a pseudogene. This CDR3 is 15 amino acids long. The CDR3: CVRSPPPKSSYEQYF. DNA of the CDR3: TGTGTCAGAAGTCCCCCCCCCAAGAGTTCCTACGAGCAGTACTTC.

The chain recombines TRBV5-1 with TRBJ1-6; no firm D call. V was cut by 0 bases and J by 8 bases, with 9 bases left in between. The CDR3 consists of 14 residues. CDR1 SGHRS and CDR2 YFSETQ come from the germline V gene. CDR3 nucleotide sequence: TGCGCCAGCAGCTTGGGGTACGGGGATTCACCCCTCCACTTT. Amino acids: CASSLGYGDSPLHF.

This chain joins TRBV6-5 and TRBJ2-7, with 9 bases matching TRBD2. The germline V gene has CDR1 MNHEY and CDR2 SVGAGI. The ends lost 6 bases at V and 5 bases at J; junction bases unmatched: 2. The CDR3 loop spans 12 amino acids. The CDR3 spells CASRGLANEQYF. CDR3 DNA sequence: TGTGCCAGCAGGGGACTAGCAAACGAGCAGTACTTC.

This sequence joins TRBV6-5 and TRBJ1-5; D is ambiguous. Trimming pared 6 bases from V and 6 bases from J, leaving 9 bases between. Germline V CDR1 and CDR2: MNHEY, SVGAGI. This CDR3 spans 12 amino acids. The CDR3 is CASSSWIQPQHF. The DNA of the CDR3 is TGTGCCAGCAGCTCATGGATTCAGCCCCAGCATTTT.

The table lists this clone with a count of one. V usage is TRBV30 and J usage is TRBJ1-1; D gene ambiguous. CDR1 is GTSNPN, CDR2 SVGIG, per germline (reference sequence). The V end lost 4 bases, the J end lost 4 bases, and 13 bases lay between the germline ends. The CDR3 contains 13 residues. The CDR3 DNA reads TGTGCCTGGACTCTTACCCTGGGCACTGAAGCTTTCTTT. This codes for CAWTLTLGTEAFF.

The chain links TRBV19 to TRBJ1-1; D is uncertain. Trimming removed 7 bases from V and 5 bases from J, with 14 bases in between. This CDR3 comprises 13 residues. Germline V gives CDR1 LNHDA, CDR2 SQIVND (reference sequence). CDR3 DNA: TGTGCCAGTACCCCGTCCGGTGGGACTGAAGCTTTCTTT. Protein product: CASTPSGGTEAFF. The whole variable domain, remainder taken from reference TRBV19 and TRBJ1-1, is DGGITQSPKYLFRKEGQNVTLSCEQNLNHDAMYWYRQDPGQGLRLIYYSQIVNDFQKGDIAEGYSVSREKKESFPLTVTSAQKNPTAFYLCASTPSGGTEAFFGQGTRLTVV.

V and J are TRBV19 and TRBJ1-5; 7 bases match TRBD1. Germline loops: CDR1 LNHDA, CDR2 SQIVND (reference sequence). This CDR3 region has 14 residues. J was trimmed by 5 bases and V by 5 bases; bases with no gene match: 6. CDR3 sequence: CASSAYRGYQPQHF. The CDR3, as DNA: TGTGCCAGTAGTGCCTACAGGGGATATCAGCCCCAGCATTTT.